Sequencing of this TCR beta chain was carried out in a study of blood T cell repertoires in COVID-19. For the study at large: Sites across the United States, Italy and Spain contributed samples from acute and convalescent COVID-19.

Produced via immunoSEQ multiplex PCR; TCRdb's table is partial and in-frame only. The sample has 50,000 to 70,000 clones; around nine tenths are singletons. Germline V CDR1 and CDR2: LNHDA, SQIVND (reference sequence). Trimming removed 9 bases at V and 0 bases at J, with 11 bases between. The CDR3 consists of 13 residues. This sequence was found in a woman of 80 years or more with active COVID-19. Specimen: peripheral blood. The chain uses TRBV19 and TRBJ1-1, with D possibly being TRBD1 (5 bases). The CDR3 reads CASGGFLNTEAFF. The CDR3 DNA sequence: TGTGCCAGCGGGGGGTTCCTGAACACTGAAGCTTTCTTT.